This T cell receptor beta chain is from a study of blood T cell repertoires in COVID-19. Study background: The United States, Italy and Spain provided the acute and convalescent COVID-19 samples. PBMCs, B-cell-depleted T cells, or T cells were the source of the cDNA or gDNA that made up the material.

The ends lost 3 bases at V and 3 bases at J; junction bases unmatched: 16. The CDR3 runs to 19 residues. Germline loops: CDR1 SGHDN, CDR2 FVKESK. The sample holds a few counts of this clone. Here immunoSEQ multiplex PCR was the method, and the copy in TCRdb shows in-frame clones only, minus some. The table records tens of thousands of clones, roughly nine tenths of them present only once. Sequencing input: peripheral blood. This clonotype was obtained from a woman older than 75 with COVID-19, enrolled during active disease. The chain combines TRBV14 with TRBJ1-2, with 10 bases that match TRBD1. The CDR3 region is CASSQIPFGTGVSDYGYTF. CDR3 bases: TGTGCCAGCAGCCAGATCCCCTTCGGGACAGGGGTCTCTGACTATGGCTACACCTTC. Full variable domain (remainder filled in from reference TRBV14 and TRBJ1-2): EAGVTQFPSHSVIEKGQTVTLRCDPISGHDNLYWYRRVMGKEIKFLLHFVKESKQDESGMPNNRFLAERTGGTYSTLKVQPAELEDSGVYFCASSQIPFGTGVSDYGYTFGSGTRLTVV.